The text below deals with one TCR beta chain. It lacks a known antigen. No clone much larger than this one lies a single base away; base qualities are absent. Separate from the approximately 700-subject first cohort, the validation cohort of 90 to 150 subjects was the group to which the donors belonged. The library relied on the immunoSEQ multiplex PCR assay. The study's own analysis went as follows. A statistical classification framework was built to diagnose cytomegalovirus status from the catalog of TCR beta chain sequences. TCRdb holds this immuneACCESS table with in-frame rearrangements only. Some clones are missing; in checked studies, unresolved V genes explain under half, and the rest has no known cause. Clonal size and the V and J genes are those of that table, whereas D and trimming came from the DNA. Here the sample has 55,000 to 80,000 clones; approximately 95% occur a single time. The ten largest clonotypes hold less than 3.5% of the sample.

The data were taken from a study of cytomegalovirus exposure and HLA in healthy donors (dated by TCRdb to about 2017). Regarding the complete study: According to a later analysis, one platform produced both the 120 validation repertoires and the 666 repertoires of the first cohort. The study combined high-throughput TCR immunosequencing, statistical association of individual TCRs with disease status, and machine learning to predict cytomegalovirus infection status. The study aimed to test whether cataloging public T cell receptors could reveal signatures of past pathogen exposure. A separate validation cohort of some 130 different subjects was used in addition to the roughly 700-subject first cohort. Overall study results and their limits: In vitro tests confirmed that three of the cytomegalovirus-associated TCR beta chains recognize cytomegalovirus antigens. A later analysis had no HLA typing for the validation cohort, so co-occurrence there was scored across all 130 or so repertoires. Of the cluster scores, around 95% were above 0 in a later analysis, which found that TCRs clustered in the first cohort also tended to co-occur in the 120 validation repertoires. It was suggested by the authors that the approach could potentially be generalized to other disease states and immunological phenotypes. In both the original and validation cohorts, the classifier was reported to diagnose cytomegalovirus status with high specificity and sensitivity. While some public TCRs were present in many individuals, most TCR sequences turned up only very rarely across donors. In the study, some 180 TCR beta chains were listed as associated with cytomegalovirus.

Specimen: PBMCs. The sequence was collected from a man aged 18 to 29 in good health and CMV-seronegative.

The sequence in DNA is TGTGCCAGCAGCCTCGGCTTGGGAGCTGAAGCTTTCTTT. It translates as CASSLGLGAEAFF. The rearrangement joined TRBV7-6 to TRBJ1-1, with the D segment identity uncertain. CDR1 SGHVS and CDR2 FNYEAQ are derived from the germline V gene. The cysteine opens and the phenylalanine closes a CDR3 of 13 amino acids. Left in the record is the CDR3 DNA by itself, 39 bases read in frame from the first base. V and J lose 5 bases and 6 bases, and a span of 13 bases separates them.